The entry below describes one TCR beta chain. Its antigen is not known. Germline assignment: CDR1 GTSNPN and CDR2 SVGIG (reference sequence). The CDR3 is 14 residues long. The ends were cut back, 2 bases at V and 5 bases at J, with 13 bases in the middle. The data originate from a study of long-term antiretroviral therapy in people with HIV. Each donor provided at least one pre-ART PBMC sample and at least two post-ART PBMC samples. Overall study results and limits: Post-ART samples showed increased diversity that remained below transplant donor control levels.

Version v3.0 of the immunoSEQ assay was performed at survey level. Sequencing aimed at about 35,000-55,000 T-cell genomes per sample. TCRdb's copy holds only in-frame clones and misses some; the assay was immunoSEQ multiplex PCR. The table records 30,000 to 50,000 clones, around 85% of them present only once. The chain combines TRBV30 with TRBJ1-5, with D maybe TRBD1 (5 bases). The receptor's source is a woman in her 50s with HIV. Sequencing used unsorted PBMCs, obtained 1.2 years after starting antiretroviral therapy. CDR3 DNA sequence: TGTGCCTGGAGTTTGGGGGTTGGTGATCAGCCCCAGCATTTT. It is translated as CAWSLGVGDQPQHF.